This T cell receptor (beta chain) was sequenced during a study of T cells expressing NK-cell markers. Using the 5' RACE reads, TCRdb records one entry per CDR3 protein without DNA. The sample's table shows 150,000 to 200,000 distinct CDR3 sequences. CDR1 and CDR2 from the germline V gene are LGHDT and YNNKEL (reference sequence). The CDR3 extends over 17 amino acids. The sequence derives from a man aged 18 to 69 in good health. This chain connects TRBV3-1 to TRBJ2-3. The source material was blood T cells: a sorted CD56 or NKG2C T cell subset, CD4+ or CD8+ T cells, or bulk PBMC T cells (not recorded which). The CDR3 here is CASSQDLVPSSTDTQYF.